This TCR beta chain was found in a study of cytomegalovirus exposure and HLA in healthy donors. General study points: The authors confirmed in vitro that a few CMV-associated chains were specific for CMV antigens. The dataset shows that most TCR sequences were rare, while some public TCRs occurred in many donors.

The CDR3 consists of 14 residues. With 4 bases removed from V and 5 bases from J, the gap between germline ends came to 14 bases. The germline CDR1 and CDR2 sequences are LNHDA and SQIVND (reference sequence). Concerning this clone: Its specificity is unknown.

Clones were read by immunoSEQ multiplex PCR, and TCRdb kept only the in-frame ones, dropping some. This sample has 150,000 to 200,000 clones, with around nine tenths found just once. This clonotype was obtained from a man aged 18 to 30 in good health and CMV-seropositive. The chain is built from TRBV19 and TRBJ2-5; D perhaps matches TRBD2 (7 bases). The specimen sequenced was PBMCs. The CDR3 nucleotides are TGTGCCAGTAGTAATGGCGGGGGCAAGGAGACCCAGTACTTC. Translation: CASSNGGGKETQYF.